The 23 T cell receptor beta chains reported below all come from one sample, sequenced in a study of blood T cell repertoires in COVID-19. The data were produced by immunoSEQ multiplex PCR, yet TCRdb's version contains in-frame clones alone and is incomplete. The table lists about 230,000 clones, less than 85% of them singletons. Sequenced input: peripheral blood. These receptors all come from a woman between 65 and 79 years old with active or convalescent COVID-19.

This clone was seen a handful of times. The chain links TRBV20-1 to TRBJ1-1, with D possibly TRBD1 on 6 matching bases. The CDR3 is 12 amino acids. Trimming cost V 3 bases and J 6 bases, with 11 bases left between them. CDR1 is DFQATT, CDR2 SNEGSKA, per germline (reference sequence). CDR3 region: CSASTGWSEAFF. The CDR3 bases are TGCAGTGCTAGTACAGGGTGGTCTGAAGCTTTCTTT.

CDR3 in DNA: TGTGCCTGGAGTCCCGTGAGCCCTAATCAGCCCCAGCATTTT. It yields the protein CAWSPVSPNQPQHF. This chain joins TRBV30 and TRBJ1-5; D unclear. CDR1 is GTSNPN, CDR2 SVGIG, per germline (reference sequence). This CDR3 has 14 amino acids. With 2 bases removed from V and 4 bases from J, the gap between germline ends came to 12 bases.

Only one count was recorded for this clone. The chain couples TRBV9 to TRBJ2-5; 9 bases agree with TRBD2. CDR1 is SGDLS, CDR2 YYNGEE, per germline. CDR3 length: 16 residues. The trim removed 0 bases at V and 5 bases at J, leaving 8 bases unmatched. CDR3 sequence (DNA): TGTGCCAGCAGCGTAGACCGGCGGGGGGGTAGGGAGACCCAGTACTTC. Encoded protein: CASSVDRRGGRETQYF. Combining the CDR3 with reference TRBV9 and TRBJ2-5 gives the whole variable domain DSGVTQTPKHLITATGQRVTLRCSPRSGDLSVYWYQQSLDQGLQFLIQYYNGEERAKGNILERFSAQQFPDLHSELNLSSLELGDSALYFCASSVDRRGGRETQYFGPGTRLLVL.

The CDR3 protein is CASSYVFSYEQYF. For the CDR3, the DNA is TGTGCCAGCAGTTACGTCTTTTCCTACGAGCAGTACTTC. The chain links TRBV6-6 to TRBJ2-7; D unclear. CDR3 length: 13 residues. CDR1 and CDR2 (germline): MNHNY, SVGAGI (reference sequence). Trimming took off 2 bases at V and 1 base at J, with 6 bases between the two ends.

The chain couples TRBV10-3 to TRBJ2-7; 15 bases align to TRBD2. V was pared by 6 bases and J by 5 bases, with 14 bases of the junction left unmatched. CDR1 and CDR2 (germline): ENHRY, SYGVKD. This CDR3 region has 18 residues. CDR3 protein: CAIRPGLAGGRSSHEQYF. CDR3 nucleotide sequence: TGTGCCATCAGACCGGGACTAGCGGGAGGCCGATCGAGTCACGAGCAGTACTTC.

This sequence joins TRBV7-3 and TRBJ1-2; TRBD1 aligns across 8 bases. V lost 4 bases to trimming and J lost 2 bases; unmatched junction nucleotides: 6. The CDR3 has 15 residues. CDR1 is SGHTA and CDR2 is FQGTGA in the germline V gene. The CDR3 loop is CASSSGQGGNYGYTF. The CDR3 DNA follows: TGTGCCAGCAGCTCCGGACAGGGAGGCAACTATGGCTACACCTTC.

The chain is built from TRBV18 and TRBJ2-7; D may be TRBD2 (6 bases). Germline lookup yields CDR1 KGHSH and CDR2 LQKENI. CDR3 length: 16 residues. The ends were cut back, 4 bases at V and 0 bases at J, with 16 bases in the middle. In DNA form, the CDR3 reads TGTGCCAGCTCACGAAACCAGCGGGCCGGCTCCTACGAGCAGTACTTC. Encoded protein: CASSRNQRAGSYEQYF.

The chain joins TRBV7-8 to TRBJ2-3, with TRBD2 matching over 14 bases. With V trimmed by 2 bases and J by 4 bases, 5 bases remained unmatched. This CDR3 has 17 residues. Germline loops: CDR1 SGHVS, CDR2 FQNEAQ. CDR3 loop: CASSLSPGLAGADTQYF. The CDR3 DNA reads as TGTGCCAGCAGCTTATCTCCGGGACTAGCGGGGGCAGATACGCAGTATTTT.

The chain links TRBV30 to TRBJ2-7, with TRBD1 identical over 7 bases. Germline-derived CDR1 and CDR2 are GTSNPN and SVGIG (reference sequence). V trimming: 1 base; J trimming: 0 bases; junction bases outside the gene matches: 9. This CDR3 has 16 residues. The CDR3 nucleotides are TGTGCCTGGAGTGCAAGACAGGGAGCCCTCTCCTACGAGCAGTACTTC. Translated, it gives CAWSARQGALSYEQYF. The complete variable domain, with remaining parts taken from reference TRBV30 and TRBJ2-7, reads SQTIHQWPATLVQPVGSPLSLECTVEGTSNPNLYWYRQAAGRGLQLLFYSVGIGQISSEVPQNLSASRPQDRQFILSSKKLLLSDSGFYLCAWSARQGALSYEQYFGPGTRLTVT.

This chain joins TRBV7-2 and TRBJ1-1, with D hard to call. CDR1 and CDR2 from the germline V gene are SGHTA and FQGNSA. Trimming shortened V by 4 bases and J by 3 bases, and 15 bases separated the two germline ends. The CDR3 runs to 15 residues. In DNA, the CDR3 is TGTGCCAGCAGCTCGAGAGGGAGGAGATACACTGAAGCTTTCTTT. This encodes CASSSRGRRYTEAFF. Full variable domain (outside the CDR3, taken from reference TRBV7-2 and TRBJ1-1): GAGVSQSPSNKVTEKGKDVELRCDPISGHTALYWYRQSLGQGLEFLIYFQGNSAPDKSGLPSDRFSAERTGGSVSTLTIQRTQQEDSAVYLCASSSRGRRYTEAFFGQGTRLTVV.

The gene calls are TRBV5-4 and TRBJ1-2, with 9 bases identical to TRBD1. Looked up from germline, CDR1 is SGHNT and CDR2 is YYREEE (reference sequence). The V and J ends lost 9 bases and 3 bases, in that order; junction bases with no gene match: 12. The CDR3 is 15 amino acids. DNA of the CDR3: TGTGCCACCATCTTGGACAGGGGAGAATACTATGGCTACACCTTC. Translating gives CATILDRGEYYGYTF.

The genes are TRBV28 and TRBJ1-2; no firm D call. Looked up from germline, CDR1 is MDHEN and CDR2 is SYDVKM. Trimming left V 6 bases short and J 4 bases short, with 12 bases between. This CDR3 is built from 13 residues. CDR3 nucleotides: TGTGCCAGCAGGAGGGAAGGAACCTATGGCTACACCTTC. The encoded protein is CASRREGTYGYTF.

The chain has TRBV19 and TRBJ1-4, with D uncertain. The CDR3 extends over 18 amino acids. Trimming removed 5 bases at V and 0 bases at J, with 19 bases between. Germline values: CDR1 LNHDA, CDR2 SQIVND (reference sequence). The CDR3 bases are TGTGCCAGTAGTTTCGGGATAGGACGGGTTGCAACTAATGAAAAACTGTTTTTT. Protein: CASSFGIGRVATNEKLFF.

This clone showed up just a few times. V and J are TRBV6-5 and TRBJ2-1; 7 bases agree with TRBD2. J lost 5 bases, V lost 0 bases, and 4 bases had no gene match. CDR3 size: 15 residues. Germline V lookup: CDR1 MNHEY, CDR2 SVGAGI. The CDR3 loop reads CASSYSGTMNNEQFF. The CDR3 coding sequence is TGTGCCAGCAGTTACTCTGGGACTATGAACAATGAGCAGTTCTTC.

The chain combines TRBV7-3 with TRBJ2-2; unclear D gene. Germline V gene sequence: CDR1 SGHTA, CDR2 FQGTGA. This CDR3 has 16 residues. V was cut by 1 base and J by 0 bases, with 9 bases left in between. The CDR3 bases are TGTGCCAGCAGCTTAAATTCGCGATCGAACACCGGGGAGCTGTTTTTT. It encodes CASSLNSRSNTGELFF.

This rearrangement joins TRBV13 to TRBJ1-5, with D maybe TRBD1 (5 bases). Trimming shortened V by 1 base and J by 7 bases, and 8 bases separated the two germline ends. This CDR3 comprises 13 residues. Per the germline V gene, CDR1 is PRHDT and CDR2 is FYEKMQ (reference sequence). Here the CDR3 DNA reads TGTGCCAGCAGCTTAGAAGGGGTGCAGCCCCAGCATTTT. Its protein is CASSLEGVQPQHF.

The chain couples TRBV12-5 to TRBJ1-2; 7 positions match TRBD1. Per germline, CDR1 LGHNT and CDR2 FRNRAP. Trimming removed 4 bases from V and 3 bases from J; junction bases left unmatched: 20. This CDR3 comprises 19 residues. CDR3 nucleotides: TGTGCTAGTGGTTCGGCCTCGGGAGGGGGCAGAGTAAGAGACTATGGCTACACCTTC. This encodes CASGSASGGGRVRDYGYTF. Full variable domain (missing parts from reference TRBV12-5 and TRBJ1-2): DARVTQTPRHKVTEMGQEVTMRCQPILGHNTVFWYRQTMMQGLELLAYFRNRAPLDDSGMPKDRFSAEMPDATLATLKIQPSEPRDSAVYFCASGSASGGGRVRDYGYTFGSGTRLTVV.

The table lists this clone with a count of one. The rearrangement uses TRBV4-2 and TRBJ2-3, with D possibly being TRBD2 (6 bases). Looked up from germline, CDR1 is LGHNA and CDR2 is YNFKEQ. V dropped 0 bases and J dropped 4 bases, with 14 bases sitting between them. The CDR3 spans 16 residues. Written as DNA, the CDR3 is TGTGCCAGCAGCCAAGAGACGCGACTAGGAGCAGATACGCAGTATTTT. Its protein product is CASSQETRLGADTQYF.

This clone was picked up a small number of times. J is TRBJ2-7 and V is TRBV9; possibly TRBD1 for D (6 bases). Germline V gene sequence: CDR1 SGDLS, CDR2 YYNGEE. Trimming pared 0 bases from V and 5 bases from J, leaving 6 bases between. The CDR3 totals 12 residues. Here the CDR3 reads CASSVAGDEQYF. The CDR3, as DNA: TGTGCCAGCAGCGTAGCAGGGGACGAGCAGTACTTC.

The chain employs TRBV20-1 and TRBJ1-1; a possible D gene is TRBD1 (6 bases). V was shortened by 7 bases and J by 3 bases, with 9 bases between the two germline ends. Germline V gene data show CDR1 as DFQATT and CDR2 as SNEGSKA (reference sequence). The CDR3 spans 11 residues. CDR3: CSVSGDTEAFF. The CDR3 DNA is TGCAGTGTGTCAGGGGACACTGAAGCTTTCTTT.

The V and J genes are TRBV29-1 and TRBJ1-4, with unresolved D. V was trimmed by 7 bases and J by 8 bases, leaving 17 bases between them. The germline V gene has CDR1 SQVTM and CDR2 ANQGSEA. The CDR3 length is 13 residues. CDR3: CSARTAGNEKLFF. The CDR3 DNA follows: TGCAGCGCTCGGACTGCTGGTAACGAAAAACTGTTTTTT.

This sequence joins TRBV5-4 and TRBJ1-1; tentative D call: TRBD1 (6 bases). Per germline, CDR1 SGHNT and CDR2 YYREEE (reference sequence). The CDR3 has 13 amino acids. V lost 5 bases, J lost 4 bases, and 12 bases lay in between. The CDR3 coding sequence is TGTGCCAGCAGACAGGGTTTGGGCACTGAAGCTTTCTTT. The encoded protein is CASRQGLGTEAFF.

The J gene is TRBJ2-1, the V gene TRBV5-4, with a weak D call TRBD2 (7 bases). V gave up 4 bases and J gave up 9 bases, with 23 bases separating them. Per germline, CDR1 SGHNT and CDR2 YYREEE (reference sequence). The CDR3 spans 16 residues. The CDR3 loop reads CASSPQVGEGVIEQFF. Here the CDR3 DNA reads TGTGCCAGCAGCCCACAGGTGGGGGAGGGGGTAATTGAGCAGTTCTTC.